This entry lists 24 T cell receptor beta chains sequenced from one sample in a study of chemoradiotherapy in HPV16-positive cancers. Profiling relied on immunoSEQ multiplex PCR, and the TCRdb table lists in-frame clones only, not all of them. Counted here are 20,000 to 30,000 clones, approximately 90% occurring once; the ten biggest clones make up 22%. The source material was blood, sampled from a patient who underwent chemoradiotherapy. Receptors originate from a human donor with HPV-associated anogenital cancer.

This clone was seen once. The chain uses TRBV29-1 and TRBJ1-2; unclear D gene. The length of the CDR3 is 12 residues. From germline, CDR1 is SQVTM and CDR2 ANQGSEA. Trimming took 3 bases from V and 1 from J, leaving 6 bases between them. CDR3 protein: CSVERVNYGYTF. The CDR3 DNA reads TGCAGCGTTGAGCGGGTTAACTATGGCTACACCTTC.

The rearrangement links TRBV7-8 to TRBJ2-3; D not resolved. V lost 1 base and J lost 10, with 9 bases in between. There are 12 residues in the CDR3. Germline V lookup: CDR1 SGHVS, CDR2 FQNEAQ. CDR3 DNA sequence: TGTGCCAGCAGCTTAGAGGGCTATCCGCAGTATTTT. Amino acids: CASSLEGYPQYF.

The chain combines TRBV28 with TRBJ2-1; 12 nucleotides match TRBD2. J was trimmed by 4 bases and V by 5 bases; bases with no gene match: 9. Germline V lookup: CDR1 MDHEN, CDR2 SYDVKM. This CDR3 contains 17 residues. Written as DNA, the CDR3 is TGTGCCAGCAGTGCGGAGACTAGCGGGGGCCGATACAATGAGCAGTTCTTC. This sequence encodes CASSAETSGGRYNEQFF.

The chain employs TRBV5-8 and TRBJ2-3; TRBD2 might be the D (6 bases). This CDR3 region has 16 residues. Germline CDR1 SGHTS, CDR2 YDEGEE. The V and J ends lost 5 bases and 5 bases respectively, with 21 bases between them. The CDR3: CASRFGDGRRVDTQYF. CDR3 nucleotide sequence: TGTGCCAGCAGATTTGGGGACGGGAGACGGGTAGATACGCAGTATTTT.

The rearrangement links TRBV18 to TRBJ2-1; TRBD2 matches at 7 bases. Germline trimming cut 3 bases from V and 12 bases from J; bases unmatched to any gene: 8. From germline, CDR1 is KGHSH and CDR2 LQKENI. CDR3 length equals 13 residues. CDR3 loop: CASSPEGLGAQFF. The CDR3 bases are TGTGCCAGCTCACCTGAAGGACTAGGCGCGCAGTTCTTC.

This chain links TRBV10-3 with TRBJ2-7; D gene unclear. CDR1 and CDR2 from the germline V gene are ENHRY and SYGVKD. The CDR3 contains 11 residues. V lost 4 bases to trimming and J lost 6 bases, with 7 bases between them. CDR3 sequence: CAISAGREQYF. CDR3 in DNA: TGTGCCATCAGTGCAGGACGCGAGCAGTACTTC.

The CDR3 DNA sequence: TGTGCCAGCAGTGATATCTGGGGACTTCACGTGGAGACCCAGTACTTC. Translation gives CASSDIWGLHVETQYF. The chain carries TRBV2 and TRBJ2-5; D possibly corresponds to TRBD2 (6 bases). CDR1 and CDR2 (germline): SNHLY, FYNNEI. This CDR3 has 16 amino acids. The germline V and J ends were trimmed by 3 bases and 5 bases, with 19 bases remaining between them.

The chain couples TRBV28 to TRBJ2-3; 7 bases are a match to TRBD1. Per the germline V gene, CDR1 is MDHEN and CDR2 is SYDVKM. V was clipped by 4 bases and J by 2 bases; unmatched bases: 9. The CDR3 sequence is 16 residues long. CDR3 region: CASSSPRQGYTDTQYF. The CDR3 nucleotides read TGTGCCAGCAGTTCTCCACGACAGGGTTACACAGATACGCAGTATTTT.

This clone was detected once. The V and J genes are TRBV5-1 and TRBJ1-3; 7 bases fit TRBD1. Germline CDR1 is SGHRS and CDR2 is YFSETQ. V gave up 4 bases and J gave up 2 bases; unmatched junction bases: 3. This CDR3 has 14 amino acids. CDR3 residues: CASSPDRAGNTIYF. The CDR3 nucleotides read TGCGCCAGCAGCCCTGACAGGGCTGGAAACACCATATATTTT.

The chain recombines TRBV6-1 with TRBJ2-7, with D possibly being TRBD2 (5 bases). Germline CDR1 and CDR2: MNHNS and SASEGT. The CDR3 is 14 amino acids. The V end was cut by 6 bases, the J end by 2 bases, with 14 bases between. The CDR3 sequence: CASRATGSPYEQYF. The DNA of the CDR3 is TGTGCCAGCAGGGCCACGGGGTCCCCCTACGAGCAGTACTTC.

This chain links TRBV29-1 with TRBJ2-3; D is uncertain. V was cut by 3 bases and J by 3 bases, with 1 base left in between. The CDR3 is made up of 10 amino acids. Per germline, CDR1 SQVTM and CDR2 ANQGSEA. For the CDR3, the DNA is TGCAGCGTTGAGACAGATACGCAGTATTTT. Its translation: CSVETDTQYF.

The V call is TRBV19, the J call TRBJ1-2, with D hard to call. CDR3 length equals 14 residues. The V and J ends lost 3 bases and 5 bases respectively, with 13 bases between them. Germline assignment: CDR1 LNHDA and CDR2 SQIVND (reference sequence). The DNA of the CDR3 is TGTGCCAGTAGTATGCGTTCGGGAGCATATGGCTACACCTTC. Encoded protein: CASSMRSGAYGYTF.

The genes are TRBV6-5 and TRBJ2-7, with 8 bases identical to TRBD2. The CDR3 is 11 amino acids. V dropped 7 bases and J dropped 9; count of bases not matched to a gene: 5. Germline CDR1 MNHEY, CDR2 SVGAGI. This CDR3 reads CASTNRGGQYF. CDR3 coding DNA: TGTGCCAGCACCAACCGGGGGGGGCAGTACTTC.

This clone has a single count. The chain carries TRBV5-1 and TRBJ2-1, with no clear D. Between the trimmed V and J ends, which lost 1 base and 9 bases, there was a span of 23 bases. Germline assignment: CDR1 SGHRS and CDR2 YFSETQ. This CDR3 is built from 17 residues. CDR3 in amino acids: CASSLIPAGLGTIEQFF. In DNA, the CDR3 is TGCGCCAGCAGCTTGATACCGGCTGGTCTGGGTACAATTGAGCAGTTCTTC. The full variable domain, completed using reference TRBV5-1 and TRBJ2-1, is KAGVTQTPRYLIKTRGQQVTLSCSPISGHRSVSWYQQTPGQGLQFLFEYFSETQRNKGNFPGRFSGRQFSNSRSEMNVSTLELGDSALYLCASSLIPAGLGTIEQFFGPGTRLTVL.

The CDR3 DNA reads as TGTGCCAGCAGCTTGGATCTAGCGGGAGGAGAAGAGACCCAGTACTTC. Its protein is CASSLDLAGGEETQYF. The chain recombines TRBV5-4 with TRBJ2-5; 11 bases match TRBD2. J lost 3 bases, V lost 0 bases, and 4 bases had no gene match. CDR1 is SGHNT and CDR2 is YYREEE in the germline V gene (reference sequence). CDR3 size: 16 residues.

The rearrangement joins TRBV7-9 to TRBJ2-5; 10 nucleotides align to TRBD2. Trimming took 2 bases from V and 1 from J; bases not matched to a gene: 4. Germline values: CDR1 SEHNR, CDR2 FQNEAQ (reference sequence). The CDR3 has 16 amino acids. The CDR3 bases are TGTGCCAGCAGCTTATCTAGCGGGAGTTTCCAAGAGACCCAGTACTTC. Translating it yields CASSLSSGSFQETQYF.

The chain is built from TRBV27 and TRBJ2-5, with D possibly TRBD1 on 6 matching bases. The germline V gene has CDR1 MNHEY and CDR2 SMNVEV (reference sequence). The germline V and J ends were trimmed by 9 bases and 2 bases, with 13 bases remaining between them. The CDR3 sequence is 13 residues long. The CDR3 loop reads CASGWTVQETQYF. The CDR3 region has the DNA TGTGCCAGTGGATGGACAGTTCAAGAGACCCAGTACTTC.

The chain links TRBV18 to TRBJ2-7; perhaps TRBD1 as D (6 bases). Germline CDR1 reads KGHSH; CDR2 reads LQKENI. The CDR3 extends over 15 amino acids. V dropped 0 bases and J dropped 2 bases, with 11 bases sitting between them. CDR3 coding DNA: TGTGCCAGCTCACCACCTATGGGGGCCGCCTACGAGCAGTACTTC. It yields the protein CASSPPMGAAYEQYF.

J is TRBJ2-2 and V is TRBV5-1; no firm D call. Trimming took 5 bases from V and 1 from J, leaving 0 bases between them. Per germline, CDR1 SGHRS and CDR2 YFSETQ. The length of the CDR3 is 11 residues. The CDR3 reads CASRNTGELFF. The CDR3 DNA sequence: TGCGCCAGCAGGAACACCGGGGAGCTGTTTTTT. The whole variable domain, filled in from reference TRBV5-1 and TRBJ2-2, reads KAGVTQTPRYLIKTRGQQVTLSCSPISGHRSVSWYQQTPGQGLQFLFEYFSETQRNKGNFPGRFSGRQFSNSRSEMNVSTLELGDSALYLCASRNTGELFFGEGSRLTVL.

The rearrangement joins TRBV4-1 to TRBJ2-3; D tentatively fits TRBD1 or TRBD2 (5 bases each). In germline, CDR1 is MGHRA, CDR2 YSYEKL. CDR3 size: 16 residues. The germline V and J ends were trimmed by 0 bases and 4 bases, with 14 bases remaining between them. Written as DNA, the CDR3 is TGCGCCAGCAGCCAAGATCAGGCTAGAGGGGCAGATACGCAGTATTTT. It specifies CASSQDQARGADTQYF.

The DNA for the CDR3 is TGCGCCAGTAAAACTAGCGGGGGAATAAACACCGGGGAGCTGTTTTTT. Translation: CASKTSGGINTGELFF. V gene TRBV5-1 combines with J gene TRBJ2-2; 11 bases line up with TRBD2. This CDR3 has 16 amino acids. CDR1 and CDR2 from the germline V gene are SGHRS and YFSETQ. Trimming cost V 8 bases and J 2 bases; bases outside gene matches: 8.

The gene calls are TRBV6-1 and TRBJ1-1, with unresolved D. The germline V gene encodes CDR1 MNHNS and CDR2 SASEGT. V lost 5 bases and J lost 2, with 12 bases in between. The CDR3 runs 14 residues. The DNA for the CDR3 is TGTGCCAGCAGTCTGCCAGGAATTAACACTGAAGCTTTCTTT. Its protein product is CASSLPGINTEAFF.

This clone occurred once. V is TRBV5-4 and J is TRBJ2-6; 9 bases fit TRBD1. The CDR3 runs 18 residues. Germline CDR1 and CDR2: SGHNT and YYREEE (reference sequence). The trim removed 4 bases at V and 2 bases at J, leaving 10 bases unmatched. The CDR3 DNA reads as TGTGCCAGCAGCGGACCGGGACAGGGTATGCCTGGGGCCAACGTCCTGACTTTC. It is translated as CASSGPGQGMPGANVLTF.

This clone came up a few times. The chain couples TRBV2 to TRBJ1-2; unclear D gene. The germline V gene encodes CDR1 SNHLY and CDR2 FYNNEI. V was clipped by 1 base and J by 5 bases, with 11 bases between them. The length of the CDR3 is 14 residues. As DNA, the CDR3 is TGTGCCAGCAGTGAAGGGGGTGAGCAATATGGCTACACCTTC. Its translation: CASSEGGEQYGYTF.